The 3 T cell receptor beta chains listed next were all sequenced from one sample in a study of tumor-infiltrating lymphocytes in primary liver carcinoma. TCR beta cDNA was reverse-transcribed from about 0.45 ug of total RNA. The reaction used a constant-region primer and ProtoScript II reverse transcriptase. Slightly modified ARM-PCR with three nested multiplex PCR rounds yielded TCR beta libraries. Primers for the first two PCR rounds were TRBV1-TRBV30 forward primers and a C-beta reverse primer (around 11 cycles per round). TCRdb used MiXCR to reprocess the multiplex PCR reads, holding one entry per CDR3 protein. The table includes almost 200,000 distinct CDR3 sequences, about 61% detected once. Blood RNA was derived from unsorted whole blood, and germline DNA was extracted too. The sample comprised peripheral blood. These receptors came from a woman aged 55-69 years with primary liver carcinoma and hepatitis B virus infection.

Details on this clonotype: Just one base apart from a much larger clone, this may be a read error. The chain combines TRBV6-5 with TRBJ1-1; D gene unclear. Germline lookup yields CDR1 MNHEY and CDR2 SVGAGI. There are 11 residues in the CDR3. The CDR3 DNA follows: TGTGCCAGCGAAGGGAGCACTGAAGTTTTCTTT. Translated: CASEGSTEVFF.

On this clonotype itself: An end of the junction differs from the germline gene, which may be a read error. V and J are TRBV29-1 and TRBJ2-3; the D is unclear. The germline V gene has CDR1 SQVTM and CDR2 ANQGSEA. CDR3 length equals 11 residues. CDR3 DNA: TGCAGCGTTGAAAAGGCAGGTACGCAGTATTTC. Protein sequence: CSVEKAGTQYF.

The genes are TRBV29-1 and TRBJ2-1, with 7 bases lining up with TRBD2. The CDR3 is 13 residues long. V lost 5 bases and J lost 9; bases outside the gene matches: 10. Looked up from germline, CDR1 is SQVTM and CDR2 is ANQGSEA. The CDR3 DNA reads TGCAGCGTTATGTGGGAGGGCCTGAGTGAGCAGTTCTTC. It encodes CSVMWEGLSEQFF.